Below, 28 T cell receptor beta chains from the same sample are listed, as sequenced in a study of blood T cell repertoires in COVID-19 (dated by TCRdb to 2020 to 2022). Libraries came from the immunoSEQ multiplex PCR assay. Entries here come from immuneACCESS through TCRdb and include only in-frame sequences with V and J called. Some clones fail to appear in such tables; in the studies checked, an unresolved V gene covers under half of the shortfall, and the cause of the remainder is unknown. Across this sample there are 150,000 or so clones, with about 76% seen only once. The top ten hold around 5% of the sample. The sequencing sample was made of peripheral blood. All receptors derive from a woman aged 65 to 85 with COVID-19, enrolled during active disease.

In DNA form, the CDR3 reads TGTGCCAGCAGCGGGTCTGCAGGGGCTCATGGCTACACCTTC. It yields the protein CASSGSAGAHGYTF. This chain uses TRBV9 with TRBJ1-2; possibly TRBD1 for D (6 bases). This CDR3 has 14 amino acids. The V end lost 3 bases, the J end lost 6 bases, and 15 bases lay between the germline ends. CDR1 and CDR2 from the germline V gene are SGDLS and YYNGEE.

The V gene is TRBV10-3, the J gene TRBJ2-3; 14 positions match TRBD2. V shed 6 bases, J shed 6 bases, and the junction held 8 bases outside the gene matches. The CDR3 has 16 residues. The germline V gene encodes CDR1 ENHRY and CDR2 SYGVKD. The chain's CDR3 is CAISKGGTSGGDTQYF. In DNA form, the CDR3 reads TGTGCCATCAGCAAAGGAGGGACTAGCGGGGGTGATACGCAGTATTTT.

The V and J genes are TRBV27 and TRBJ1-6, with D perhaps matching TRBD1 (5 bases). This CDR3 is 13 amino acids long. Germline-derived CDR1 and CDR2 are MNHEY and SMNVEV (reference sequence). The germline V and J ends were trimmed by 2 bases and 10 bases, with 9 bases remaining between them. The CDR3 coding sequence is TGTGCCAGCAGTTTAGGAGGGGCCTCACCCCTCCACTTT. Translation gives CASSLGGASPLHF.

The gene calls are TRBV12-3 or TRBV12-4 and TRBJ1-1; no clear D gene. CDR3 length equals 12 residues. V was pared by 5 bases and J by 11 bases, with 15 bases between. The CDR3 spells CASSLPAGSAFF. In DNA, the CDR3 is TGTGCCAGCAGTCTACCCGCTGGGAGCGCTTTCTTT.

The chain is built from TRBV27 and TRBJ1-1, with 10 bases lining up with TRBD1. The V gene's germline CDR1 is MNHEY and CDR2 SMNVEV (reference sequence). J lost 10 bases, V lost 3 bases, and 5 bases had no gene match. The CDR3 loop spans 13 amino acids. The CDR3 reads CASSFRDRGRAFF. CDR3 coding DNA: TGTGCCAGCAGTTTCCGGGACAGGGGCCGAGCTTTCTTT.

The chain carries TRBV5-1 and TRBJ1-4; no firm D call. The CDR3 runs 15 residues. Trimming removed 0 bases from V and 4 bases from J, with 10 bases in between. Germline V gene lookup returns CDR1 SGHRS and CDR2 YFSETQ. The chain's CDR3 is CASSLGAHLNEKLFF. DNA of the CDR3: TGCGCCAGCAGCTTGGGTGCGCACCTTAATGAAAAACTGTTTTTT.

The rearrangement links TRBV2 to TRBJ1-5; no firm D call. The V gene's germline CDR1 is SNHLY and CDR2 FYNNEI. This CDR3 is built from 15 residues. The ends were cut back, 3 bases at V and 4 bases at J, with 13 bases in the middle. The CDR3 DNA sequence: TGTGCCAGCAGTGAGGCGGGTACTCGTAATCAGCCCCAGCATTTT. Encoded protein: CASSEAGTRNQPQHF. The full variable domain, its missing parts supplied by reference TRBV2 and TRBJ1-5, is EPEVTQTPSHQVTQMGQEVILRCVPISNHLYFYWYRQILGQKVEFLVSFYNNEISEKSEIFDDQFSVERPDGSNFTLKIRSTKLEDSAMYFCASSEAGTRNQPQHFGDGTRLSIL.

The V call is TRBV7-2, the J call TRBJ1-2; no clear D. The CDR3 runs 14 residues. The germline V gene has CDR1 SGHTA and CDR2 FQGNSA. Trimming shortened V by 5 bases and J by 4 bases, and 14 bases separated the two germline ends. The CDR3 reads CASSGGRWGYGYTF. CDR3 DNA sequence: TGTGCCAGCAGCGGCGGGAGGTGGGGCTATGGCTACACCTTC.

V is TRBV28 and J is TRBJ1-4; the match to TRBD1 covers 7 bases. V gave up 4 bases and J gave up 7 bases; unmatched junction bases: 9. The CDR3 sequence is 15 residues long. Germline CDR1 is MDHEN and CDR2 is SYDVKM. The CDR3 region is CASSSPQGEGEKLFF. In nucleotides, the CDR3 is TGTGCCAGCAGTTCCCCCCAGGGGGAAGGTGAAAAACTGTTTTTT.

The chain combines TRBV7-7 with TRBJ2-7; 7 bases line up with TRBD2. CDR3 length equals 14 residues. The junction had 0 bases not matched to a gene; V was cut back by 1 base and J by 0 bases. Germline V gene data show CDR1 as SSHAT and CDR2 as FNYEAQ (reference sequence). The CDR3 reads CASSLGEGSYEQYF. The CDR3 DNA reads as TGTGCCAGCAGCTTAGGGGAGGGCTCCTACGAGCAGTACTTC.

This sequence joins TRBV11-3 and TRBJ2-2; 7 nucleotides agree with TRBD1. V was clipped by 4 bases and J by 2 bases; unmatched bases: 7. The length of the CDR3 is 16 residues. Looked up from germline, CDR1 is SGHNT and CDR2 is YENEEA. The CDR3 coding sequence is TGTGCCAGCAGCTCAAAACGACAGGGTAACACCGGGGAGCTGTTTTTT. It yields the protein CASSSKRQGNTGELFF.

The chain is built from TRBV3-1 (or the pseudogene TRBV3-2) and TRBJ1-1; 8 bases line up with TRBD1. Trimming removed 1 base from V and 3 bases from J; junction bases left unmatched: 13. Germline assignment: CDR1 LGHDT and CDR2 YNNKEL (reference sequence). The CDR3 sequence is 18 residues long. This chain's CDR3 is CASSQAVLQGGYYTEAFF. CDR3 DNA: TGTGCCAGCAGCCAAGCTGTTTTACAGGGGGGCTATTACACTGAAGCTTTCTTT.

The chain combines TRBV28 with TRBJ2-7; D possibly corresponds to TRBD1 (6 bases). The CDR3 sequence is 12 residues long. Germline CDR1 and CDR2: MDHEN and SYDVKM. The V and J ends lost 5 bases and 4 bases respectively, with 9 bases between them. The CDR3 spells CASSNGQYEQYF. The CDR3 nucleotides are TGTGCCAGCAGTAACGGACAGTACGAGCAGTACTTC.

The chain couples TRBV16 to TRBJ1-3, with D perhaps matching TRBD1 (6 bases). The CDR3 has 18 amino acids. The germline V and J ends were trimmed by 1 base and 0 bases, with 16 bases remaining between them. The germline CDR1 and CDR2 sequences are KGHSY and FQNENV. In DNA, the CDR3 is TGTGCCAGCAGCCAATTTTTTCCAGCACAGGGCTCTGGAAACACCATATATTTT. Its protein is CASSQFFPAQGSGNTIYF.

This clone was seen just once. The chain carries TRBV19 and TRBJ2-7, with D maybe TRBD2 (6 bases). The CDR3 is made up of 16 amino acids. CDR1 and CDR2 (germline): LNHDA, SQIVND (reference sequence). With 4 bases removed from V and 7 bases from J, the gap between germline ends came to 23 bases. The CDR3 here is CASSSPGTGGRREQYF. The CDR3 region has the DNA TGTGCCAGTAGTAGCCCCGGGACTGGGGGTAGGAGGGAGCAGTACTTC.

The chain employs TRBV30 and TRBJ1-6, with D perhaps matching TRBD1 (6 bases). The CDR3 has 14 residues. The V end lost 1 base, the J end lost 6 bases, and 10 bases lay between the germline ends. Looked up from germline, CDR1 is GTSNPN and CDR2 is SVGIG (reference sequence). CDR3 sequence: CAWSAGQSNSPLHF. For the CDR3, the DNA is TGTGCCTGGAGTGCCGGACAGAGTAATTCACCCCTCCACTTT.

The V call is TRBV9, the J call TRBJ2-3, with 9 bases lining up with TRBD1. The CDR3 sequence is 16 residues long. The germline CDR1 and CDR2 sequences are SGDLS and YYNGEE. After removal of 3 bases from V and 1 base from J, the junction contained 6 bases not matched to a gene. The CDR3 here is CASSAQWDRGTDTQYF. DNA of the CDR3: TGTGCCAGCAGCGCCCAGTGGGACAGGGGCACAGATACGCAGTATTTT.

The rearrangement joins TRBV29-1 to TRBJ2-3; D possibly corresponds to TRBD2 (6 bases). The CDR3 length is 14 residues. From germline, CDR1 is SQVTM and CDR2 ANQGSEA. The ends were cut back, 5 bases at V and 4 bases at J, with 16 bases in the middle. The CDR3 reads CSVLGRLVADTQYF. In nucleotides, the CDR3 is TGCAGCGTTTTGGGTCGACTAGTTGCAGATACGCAGTATTTT.

The table lists this clone with a count of one. This chain links TRBV11-3 with TRBJ2-7; 7 positions agree with TRBD1. CDR1 SGHNT and CDR2 YENEEA come from the germline V gene. The ends lost 0 bases at V and 5 bases at J; junction bases unmatched: 7. CDR3 size: 15 residues. CDR3 nucleotides: TGTGCCAGCAGCTTAGATTGGGGCAGGGGGAACGAGCAGTACTTC. Translation gives CASSLDWGRGNEQYF.

The V and J genes are TRBV5-5 and TRBJ2-7; tentative D call: TRBD2 (5 bases). The germline CDR1 and CDR2 sequences are SGHKS and YYEKEE (reference sequence). The CDR3 covers 14 residues. V lost 3 bases and J lost 1, with 11 bases in between. The DNA for the CDR3 is TGTGCCAGCAGCTGGCGGACTGATTCCTACGAGCAGTACTTC. Translated, it gives CASSWRTDSYEQYF.

The chain couples TRBV6-5 to TRBJ1-1; TRBD1 aligns across 10 bases. The germline V gene encodes CDR1 MNHEY and CDR2 SVGAGI. V lost 7 bases and J lost 11; bases outside the gene matches: 10. The CDR3 consists of 13 residues. The CDR3 sequence: CASTPTGGSTAFF. CDR3 DNA: TGTGCCAGCACTCCGACAGGGGGCTCTACGGCTTTCTTT.

The chain couples TRBV29-1 to TRBJ1-2, with 7 nucleotides matching TRBD1. From germline, CDR1 is SQVTM and CDR2 ANQGSEA. J lost 4 bases, V lost 6 bases, and 5 bases had no gene match. There are 12 residues in the CDR3. The CDR3 DNA is TGCAGCGTGTTAGGGGGCGGCTATGGCTACACCTTC. Translated: CSVLGGGYGYTF. The variable domain in full, with the rest retrieved from reference TRBV29-1 and TRBJ1-2, is SAVISQKPSRDICQRGTSLTIQCQVDSQVTMMFWYRQQPGQSLTLIATANQGSEATYESGFVIDKFPISRPNLTFSTLTVSNMSPEDSSIYLCSVLGGGYGYTFGSGTRLTVV.

This chain connects TRBV5-6 to TRBJ1-5; tentative D call: TRBD1 (5 bases). This CDR3 region has 16 residues. V lost 3 bases to trimming and J lost 1 base, with 14 bases between them. Germline V CDR1 and CDR2: SGHDT, YYEEEE. CDR3 in amino acids: CASSSLRGSSNQPQHF. The DNA of the CDR3 is TGTGCCAGCAGCTCCTTAAGGGGTTCGAGCAATCAGCCCCAGCATTTT.

The chain couples TRBV7-2 to TRBJ2-5; 10 bases agree with TRBD1. V trimming: 6 bases; J trimming: 4 bases; junction bases outside the gene matches: 5. The CDR3 length is 14 residues. Germline V lookup: CDR1 SGHTA, CDR2 FQGNSA. DNA for the CDR3: TGTGCCAGCAGACTAGACAGGGGGCGAGAGACCCAGTACTTC. Protein product: CASRLDRGRETQYF.

V gene TRBV7-2 combines with J gene TRBJ1-2, with D maybe TRBD1 (6 bases). The V gene's germline CDR1 is SGHTA and CDR2 FQGNSA. V lost 4 bases, J lost 6 bases, and 21 bases lay in between. CDR3 length: 16 residues. CDR3: CASSSRNPGHQNGYTF. The CDR3 DNA reads as TGTGCCAGCAGCTCCAGGAATCCGGGACACCAAAATGGCTACACCTTC.

This chain connects TRBV5-1 to TRBJ1-2; possibly TRBD1 for D (5 bases). Trimming took 4 bases from V and 4 from J, leaving 20 bases between them. This CDR3 is 16 amino acids long. Germline CDR1 and CDR2: SGHRS and YFSETQ. DNA of the CDR3: TGCGCCAGCAGCCCGGACTATCGGGGGACCAGCTATGGCTACACCTTC. The encoded protein is CASSPDYRGTSYGYTF. Filled out from reference TRBV5-1 and TRBJ1-2, the complete variable domain reads KAGVTQTPRYLIKTRGQQVTLSCSPISGHRSVSWYQQTPGQGLQFLFEYFSETQRNKGNFPGRFSGRQFSNSRSEMNVSTLELGDSALYLCASSPDYRGTSYGYTFGSGTRLTVV.

The rearrangement uses TRBV29-1 and TRBJ1-1; 8 bases fit TRBD1. Germline CDR1 reads SQVTM; CDR2 reads ANQGSEA. Unmatched junction bases numbered 8, after V lost 7 bases and J lost 4 bases. The CDR3 extends over 13 amino acids. The CDR3 nucleotides are TGCAGCGCGGGACAGGTGGGTGGCACTGAAGCTTTCTTT. It specifies CSAGQVGGTEAFF.

V is TRBV28 and J is TRBJ2-7; 8 nucleotides match TRBD2. Germline trimming cut 5 bases from V and 0 bases from J; bases unmatched to any gene: 12. This CDR3 comprises 17 residues. CDR1 is MDHEN, CDR2 SYDVKM, per germline. The CDR3 nucleotides read TGTGCCAGCAGTCCCCCGGCGGGGGGCCTTAGCTCCTACGAGCAGTACTTC. Translation gives CASSPPAGGLSSYEQYF.